This TCR beta chain was sequenced for a study of blood T cell repertoires in COVID-19. Across the whole study: Sites in the United States, Italy and Spain provided acute and convalescent COVID-19 samples. T cells, B-cell-depleted T cells, or PBMCs provided the cDNA or gDNA that served as material.

The CDR3 consists of 17 residues. Profiled with immunoSEQ multiplex PCR; TCRdb holds only in-frame clones, not every one. This table has under 400,000 clones, 88% appearing once. Residents of about 25 US areas, aged about 18 to 89 years, made up the participants. Shortly before study entry, within 2 weeks, exposed participants had met a COVID-19 case. Material for sequencing was PBMCs or T cells enriched from blood (not recorded which). The chain combines TRBV21-1 with TRBJ2-5; the D call in the table, TRBD1, was not verified against the DNA. TRBV21-1 is noted as a pseudogene. The receptor comes from a woman in her 30s who had been exposed to COVID-19. CDR3 amino acids: CASSKGGSSLGQETQYF. The CDR3 coding sequence is TGTGCCAGCAGCAAAGGGGGCTCGAGCCTGGGCCAAGAGACCCAGTACTTC.